Listed below are T cell receptor beta chains from one sample, sequenced in a study of beta chain features in type 1 diabetes. Clones were sequenced by immunoSEQ multiplex PCR, and TCRdb holds only the in-frame ones, with some missing. This sample has 280,000 or so clones, with around 16% found just once. Sequenced sample: naive CD4+ T cells from blood. The origin of the receptors is a man between 18 and 35 years old with type 1 diabetes. Both conserved end residues are part of each CDR3. The order of the fields is CDR3 protein, CDR3 DNA, clone size, D gene, J gene, V gene. D genes are given only for firm matches. Clone sizes are given selectively: once, few, many, or a class where the clone is expanded.

CDR3: CASRGREGNEQFF
DNA: TGTGCCAGCAGGGGCAGGGAGGGTAATGAGCAGTTCTTC
size: few
D: TRBD2
J: TRBJ2-1
V: TRBV14

CDR3: CASSLPSRETQYF
DNA: TGTGCCAGCAGCTTGCCCAGCAGGGAGACCCAGTACTTC
size: few
D: .
J: TRBJ2-5
V: TRBV5-6

CDR3: CASRPYRSGGRKQYF
DNA: TGTGCCAGCAGACCGTACCGGAGCGGGGGGAGGAAGCAGTATTTT
size: .
D: TRBD2
J: TRBJ2-3
V: TRBV28

CDR3: CASSNTLVDTEAFF
DNA: TGTGCCAGCAGTAACACCCTCGTTGACACTGAAGCTTTCTTT
size: .
D: .
J: TRBJ1-1
V: TRBV2

CDR3: CASSLVPGPVAFF
DNA: TGTGCCAGCAGCTTAGTTCCAGGTCCAGTAGCTTTCTTT
size: .
D: .
J: TRBJ1-1
V: TRBV7-9

CDR3: CASSSDREAFF
DNA: TGTGCCAGCAGCTCAGACAGAGAAGCTTTCTTT
size: .
D: .
J: TRBJ1-1
V: TRBV5-5

CDR3: CASSPQTVRWDEQYF
DNA: TGTGCCAGCTCACCACAGACAGTGCGCTGGGACGAGCAGTACTTC
size: .
D: .
J: TRBJ2-7
V: TRBV18

CDR3: CASSTRNRASYNSPLHF
DNA: TGTGCCAGTAGTACCAGAAACAGGGCCTCCTATAATTCACCCCTCCACTTT
size: .
D: .
J: TRBJ1-6
V: TRBV19

CDR3: CASSVTGLHGYTF
DNA: TGTGCCAGCAGCGTTACAGGGCTTCATGGCTACACCTTC
size: .
D: .
J: TRBJ1-2
V: TRBV7-2

CDR3: CASSYRAGGGEQYF
DNA: TGTGCCAGCAGTTACCGAGCGGGAGGGGGAGAGCAGTACTTC
size: few
D: TRBD2
J: TRBJ2-7
V: TRBV6-6

CDR3: CASSHSGGAGELFF
DNA: TGCGCCAGCAGCCATAGCGGGGGGGCCGGGGAGCTGTTTTTT
size: .
D: TRBD2
J: TRBJ2-2
V: TRBV4-3

CDR3: CASRARQGQNTEAFF
DNA: TGTGCCAGCAGGGCCCGACAGGGGCAGAACACTGAAGCTTTCTTT
size: .
D: TRBD1
J: TRBJ1-1
V: TRBV2

CDR3: CASSFRGQDPVYYEQYF
DNA: TGTGCCAGCAGCTTCCGGGGTCAGGATCCCGTCTACTACGAGCAGTACTTC
size: few
D: .
J: TRBJ2-7
V: TRBV7-9

CDR3: CASRATDRGLFSGANVLTF
DNA: TGCGCCAGCAGGGCTACCGATCGCGGTCTATTCTCTGGGGCCAACGTCCTGACTTTC
size: few
D: .
J: TRBJ2-6
V: TRBV5-1

CDR3: CASSLWASGGPGDTQYF
DNA: TGTGCCAGCAGCTTGTGGGCTAGCGGGGGGCCAGGAGATACGCAGTATTTT
size: .
D: TRBD2
J: TRBJ2-3
V: TRBV5-6

CDR3: CAWSSRDGQPQHF
DNA: TGTGCCTGGAGTTCCAGGGATGGACAGCCCCAGCATTTT
size: few
D: .
J: TRBJ1-5
V: TRBV30

CDR3: CASSLYQIRNEQFF
DNA: TGTGCCAGCAGCTTATACCAGATACGCAATGAGCAGTTCTTC
size: .
D: .
J: TRBJ2-1
V: TRBV5-4